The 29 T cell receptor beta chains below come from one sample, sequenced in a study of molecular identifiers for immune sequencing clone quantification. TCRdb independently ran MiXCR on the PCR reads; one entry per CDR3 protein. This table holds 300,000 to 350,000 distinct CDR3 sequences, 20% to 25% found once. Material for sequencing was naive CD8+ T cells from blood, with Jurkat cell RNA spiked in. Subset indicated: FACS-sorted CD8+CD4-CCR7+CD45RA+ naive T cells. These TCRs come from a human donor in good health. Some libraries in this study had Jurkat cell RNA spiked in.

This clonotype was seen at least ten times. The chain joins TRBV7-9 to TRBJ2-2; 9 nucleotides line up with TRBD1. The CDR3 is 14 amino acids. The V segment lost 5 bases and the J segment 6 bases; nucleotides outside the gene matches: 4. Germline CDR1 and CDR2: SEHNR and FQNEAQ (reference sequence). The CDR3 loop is CASSAGQGAGELFF. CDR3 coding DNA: TGTGCCAGCAGCGCGGGACAGGGTGCCGGGGAGCTGTTTTTT.

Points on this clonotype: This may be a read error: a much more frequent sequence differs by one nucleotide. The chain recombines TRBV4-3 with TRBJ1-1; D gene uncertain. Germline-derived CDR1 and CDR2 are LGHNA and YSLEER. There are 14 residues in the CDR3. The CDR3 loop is CASSQDIAYTEASF. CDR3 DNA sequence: TGCGCCAGCAGCCAAGACATCGCGTACACTGAAGCTTCCTTT.

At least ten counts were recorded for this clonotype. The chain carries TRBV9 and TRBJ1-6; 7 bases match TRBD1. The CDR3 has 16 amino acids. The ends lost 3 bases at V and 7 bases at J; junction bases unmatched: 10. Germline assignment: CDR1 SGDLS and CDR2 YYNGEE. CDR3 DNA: TGTGCCAGCAGCGGTTATGACCGGGACAGCAATTCACCCCTCCACTTT. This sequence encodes CASSGYDRDSNSPLHF.

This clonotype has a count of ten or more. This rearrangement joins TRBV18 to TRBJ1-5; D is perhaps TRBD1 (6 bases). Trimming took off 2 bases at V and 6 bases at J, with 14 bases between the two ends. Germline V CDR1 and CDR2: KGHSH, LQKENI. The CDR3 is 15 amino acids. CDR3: CASSPLGGAGQPQHF. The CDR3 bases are TGTGCCAGCTCACCATTAGGGGGGGCCGGTCAGCCCCAGCATTTT. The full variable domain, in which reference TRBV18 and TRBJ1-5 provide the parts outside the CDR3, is NAGVMQNPRHLVRRRGQEARLRCSPMKGHSHVYWYRQLPEEGLKFMVYLQKENIIDESGMPKERFSAEFPKEGPSILRIQQVVRGDSAAYFCASSPLGGAGQPQHFGDGTRLSIL.

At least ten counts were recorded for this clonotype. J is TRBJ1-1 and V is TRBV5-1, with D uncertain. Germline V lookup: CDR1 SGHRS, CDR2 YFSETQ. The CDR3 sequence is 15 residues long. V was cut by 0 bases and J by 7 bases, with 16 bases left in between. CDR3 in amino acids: CASSLERHLTGEAFF. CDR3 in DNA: TGCGCCAGCAGCTTGGAAAGACATTTGACGGGTGAAGCTTTCTTT.

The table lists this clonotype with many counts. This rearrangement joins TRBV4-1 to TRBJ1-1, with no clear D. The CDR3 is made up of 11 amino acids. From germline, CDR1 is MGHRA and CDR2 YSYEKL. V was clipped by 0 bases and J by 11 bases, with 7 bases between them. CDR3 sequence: CASSQEGSAFF. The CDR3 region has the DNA TGCGCCAGCAGCCAAGAGGGATCGGCTTTCTTT.

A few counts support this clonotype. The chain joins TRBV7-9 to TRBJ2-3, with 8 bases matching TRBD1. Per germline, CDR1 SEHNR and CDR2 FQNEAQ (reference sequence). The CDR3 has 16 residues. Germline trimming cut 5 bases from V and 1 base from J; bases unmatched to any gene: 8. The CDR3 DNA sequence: TGTGCCAGCAGCGACGGGACAGGTACAGGCACAGATACGCAGTATTTT. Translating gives CASSDGTGTGTDTQYF. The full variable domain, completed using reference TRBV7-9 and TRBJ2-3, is DTGVSQNPRHKITKRGQNVTFRCDPISEHNRLYWYRQTLGQGPEFLTYFQNEAQLEKSRLLSDRFSAERPKGSFSTLEIQRTEQGDSAMYLCASSDGTGTGTDTQYFGPGTRLTVL.

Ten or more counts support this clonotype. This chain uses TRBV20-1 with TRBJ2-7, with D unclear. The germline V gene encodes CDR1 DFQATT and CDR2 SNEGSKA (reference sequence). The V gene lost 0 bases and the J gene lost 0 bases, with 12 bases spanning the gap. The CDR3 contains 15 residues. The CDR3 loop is CSARDLNLPSYEQYF. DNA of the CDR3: TGCAGTGCTAGAGACCTTAATCTCCCCTCCTACGAGCAGTACTTC.

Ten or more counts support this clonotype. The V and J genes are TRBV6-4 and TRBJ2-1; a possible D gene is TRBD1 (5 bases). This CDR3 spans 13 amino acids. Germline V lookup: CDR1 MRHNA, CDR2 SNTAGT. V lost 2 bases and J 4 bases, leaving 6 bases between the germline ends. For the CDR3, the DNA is TGTGCCAGCAGTGACCGACAGTACAATGAGCAGTTCTTC. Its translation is CASSDRQYNEQFF.

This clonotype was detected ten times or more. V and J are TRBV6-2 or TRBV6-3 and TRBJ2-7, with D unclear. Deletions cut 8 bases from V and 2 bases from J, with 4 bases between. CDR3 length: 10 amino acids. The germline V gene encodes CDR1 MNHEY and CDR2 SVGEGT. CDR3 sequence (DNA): TGTGCCAGCGGCCCCTACGAGCAGTACTTC. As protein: CASGPYEQYF.

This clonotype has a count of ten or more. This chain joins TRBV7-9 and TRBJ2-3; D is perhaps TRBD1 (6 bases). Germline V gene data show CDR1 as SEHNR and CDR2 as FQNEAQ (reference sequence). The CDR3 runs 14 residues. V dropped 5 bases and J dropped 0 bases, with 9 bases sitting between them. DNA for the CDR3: TGTGCCAGCAGCAGACAGGCCAGCACAGATACGCAGTATTTT. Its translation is CASSRQASTDTQYF.

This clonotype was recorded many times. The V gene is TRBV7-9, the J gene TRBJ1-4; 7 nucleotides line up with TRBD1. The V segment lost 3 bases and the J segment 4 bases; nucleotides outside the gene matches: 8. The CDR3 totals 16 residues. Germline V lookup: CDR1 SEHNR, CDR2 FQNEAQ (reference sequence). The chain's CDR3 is CASSLMTTGLNEKLFF. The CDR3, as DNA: TGTGCCAGCAGCTTGATGACGACAGGGCTTAATGAAAAACTGTTTTTT.

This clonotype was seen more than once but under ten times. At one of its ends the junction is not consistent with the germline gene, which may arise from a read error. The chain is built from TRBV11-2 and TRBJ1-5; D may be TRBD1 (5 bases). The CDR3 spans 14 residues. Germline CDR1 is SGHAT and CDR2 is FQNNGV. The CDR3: CASSQGVWGQPRHF. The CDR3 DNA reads TGTGCCAGCAGCCAGGGAGTTTGGGGTCAGCCCCGGCATTTT.

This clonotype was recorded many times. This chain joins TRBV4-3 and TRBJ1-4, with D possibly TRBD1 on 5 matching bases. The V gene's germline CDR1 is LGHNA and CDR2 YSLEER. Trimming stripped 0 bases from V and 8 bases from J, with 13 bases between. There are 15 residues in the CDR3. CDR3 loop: CASSQDRDAIEKLFF. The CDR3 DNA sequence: TGCGCCAGCAGCCAAGACAGGGACGCTATCGAAAAACTGTTTTTT.

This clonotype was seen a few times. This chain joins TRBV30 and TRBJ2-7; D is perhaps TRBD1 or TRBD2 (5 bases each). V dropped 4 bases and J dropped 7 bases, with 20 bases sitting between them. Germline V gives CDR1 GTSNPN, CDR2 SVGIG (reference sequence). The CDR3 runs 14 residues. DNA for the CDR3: TGTGCCTGGACTAAGGGGAGCATGACGGAGGAGCAGTACTTC. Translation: CAWTKGSMTEEQYF.

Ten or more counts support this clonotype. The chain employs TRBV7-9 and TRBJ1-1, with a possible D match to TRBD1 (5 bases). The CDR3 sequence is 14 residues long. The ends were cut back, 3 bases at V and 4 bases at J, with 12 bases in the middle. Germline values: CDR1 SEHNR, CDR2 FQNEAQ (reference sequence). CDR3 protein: CASSFARGGTEAFF. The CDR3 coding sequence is TGTGCCAGCAGCTTCGCGCGGGGGGGCACTGAAGCTTTCTTT.

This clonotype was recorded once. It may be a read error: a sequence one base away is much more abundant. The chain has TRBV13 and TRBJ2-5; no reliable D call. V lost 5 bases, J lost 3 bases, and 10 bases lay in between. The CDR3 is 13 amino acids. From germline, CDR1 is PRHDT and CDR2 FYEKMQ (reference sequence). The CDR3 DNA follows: TGTGCCAGCAGCCATAGATACAAAGAGACCCAGTACTTC. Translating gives CASSHRYKETQYF.

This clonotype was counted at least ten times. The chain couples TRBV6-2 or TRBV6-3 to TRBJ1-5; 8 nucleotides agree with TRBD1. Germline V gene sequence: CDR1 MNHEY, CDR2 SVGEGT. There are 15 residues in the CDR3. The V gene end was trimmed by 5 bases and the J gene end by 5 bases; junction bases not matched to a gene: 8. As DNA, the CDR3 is TGTGCCAGCAGTCAGCCCGGGACAGGTTATCAGCCCCAGCATTTT. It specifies CASSQPGTGYQPQHF.

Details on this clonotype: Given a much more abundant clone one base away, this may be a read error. The CDR3 bases are TGTGCCAGTAGTATAGTACACAGGGGGGACACTGAAGCTTTCTTT. It encodes CASSIVHRGDTEAFF. The rearrangement joins TRBV19 to TRBJ1-1; 8 nucleotides agree with TRBD1. CDR3 length: 15 residues. Germline V gives CDR1 LNHDA, CDR2 SQIVND (reference sequence). Losses at the gene ends were 1 base for V and 3 bases for J; bases not matched to a gene: 4.

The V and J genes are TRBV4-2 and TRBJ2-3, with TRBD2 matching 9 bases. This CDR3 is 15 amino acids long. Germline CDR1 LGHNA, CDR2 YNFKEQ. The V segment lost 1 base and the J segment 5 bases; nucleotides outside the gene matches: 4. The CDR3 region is CASSQAGSGGDTQYF. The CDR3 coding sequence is TGTGCCAGCAGCCAAGCGGGTAGCGGGGGAGATACGCAGTATTTT.

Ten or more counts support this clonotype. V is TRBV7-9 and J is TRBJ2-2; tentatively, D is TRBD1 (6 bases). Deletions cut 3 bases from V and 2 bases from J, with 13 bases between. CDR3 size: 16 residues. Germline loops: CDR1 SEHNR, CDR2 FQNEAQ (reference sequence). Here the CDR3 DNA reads TGTGCCAGCAGCTTCAGCCCAGGGGTTAACACCGGGGAGCTGTTTTTT. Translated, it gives CASSFSPGVNTGELFF.

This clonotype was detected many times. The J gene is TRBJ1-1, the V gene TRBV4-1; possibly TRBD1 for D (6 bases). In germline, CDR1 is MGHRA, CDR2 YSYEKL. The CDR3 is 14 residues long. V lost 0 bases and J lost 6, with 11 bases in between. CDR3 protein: CASSQDWGQSEAFF. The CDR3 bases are TGCGCCAGCAGCCAAGATTGGGGGCAGTCTGAAGCTTTCTTT.

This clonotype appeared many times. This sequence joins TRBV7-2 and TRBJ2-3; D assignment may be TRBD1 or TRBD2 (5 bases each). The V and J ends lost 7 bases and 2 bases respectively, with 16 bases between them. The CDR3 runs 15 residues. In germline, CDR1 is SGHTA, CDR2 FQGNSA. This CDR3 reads CASTLSGLVTDTQYF. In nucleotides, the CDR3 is TGTGCCAGCACCCTCTCGGGGCTCGTCACAGATACGCAGTATTTT.

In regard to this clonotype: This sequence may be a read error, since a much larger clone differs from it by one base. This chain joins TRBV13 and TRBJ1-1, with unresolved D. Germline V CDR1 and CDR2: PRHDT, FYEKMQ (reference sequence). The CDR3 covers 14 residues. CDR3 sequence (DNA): TGTGCCAGCAGCTCGGGCCGCGCTAACACTGAAGCTTCCTTT. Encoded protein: CASSSGRANTEASF.

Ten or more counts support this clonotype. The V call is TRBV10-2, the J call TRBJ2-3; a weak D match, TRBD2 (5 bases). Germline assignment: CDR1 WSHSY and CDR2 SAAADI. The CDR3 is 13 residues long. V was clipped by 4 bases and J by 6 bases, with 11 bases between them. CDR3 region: CASSGLGGDTQYF. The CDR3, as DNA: TGCGCCAGCAGTGGATTAGGAGGCGATACGCAGTATTTT.

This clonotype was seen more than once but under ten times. The CDR3 loop is CASSLSLGLAGVGADEQFF. CDR3 sequence (DNA): TGTGCCAGCAGTTTATCCCTGGGACTAGCGGGAGTCGGCGCGGATGAGCAGTTCTTC. J is TRBJ2-1 and V is TRBV27; 14 bases line up with TRBD2. V was pared by 0 bases and J by 8 bases, with 12 bases of the junction left unmatched. Germline CDR1 and CDR2: MNHEY and SMNVEV (reference sequence). The CDR3 is 19 amino acids.

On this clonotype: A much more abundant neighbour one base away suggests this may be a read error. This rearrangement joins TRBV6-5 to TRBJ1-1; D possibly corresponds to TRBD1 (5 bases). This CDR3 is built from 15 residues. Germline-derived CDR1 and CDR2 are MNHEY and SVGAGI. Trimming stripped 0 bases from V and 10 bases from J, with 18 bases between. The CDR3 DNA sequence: TGTGCCAGCAGTTACTCACGGGGGGGGTTCGGTGGAGCTTTCTTT. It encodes CASSYSRGGFGGAFF.

CDR3 coding DNA: TGCAGTGCTATATCAGAATGGCGGATAAGCTCCTACGAGCAGTACTTC. It translates to CSAISEWRISSYEQYF. This chain uses TRBV20-1 with TRBJ2-7; D call uncertain. Germline V CDR1 and CDR2: DFQATT, SNEGSKA (reference sequence). V gave up 4 bases and J gave up 0 bases, with 19 bases separating them. The CDR3 totals 16 residues.

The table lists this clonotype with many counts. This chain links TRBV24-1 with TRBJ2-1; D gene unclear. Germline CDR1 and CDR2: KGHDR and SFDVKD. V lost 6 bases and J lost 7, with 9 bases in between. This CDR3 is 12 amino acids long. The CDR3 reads CATSLTENEQFF. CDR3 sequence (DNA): TGTGCCACCAGTCTCACAGAAAATGAGCAGTTCTTC.